Each of the 27 T cell receptor beta chains below was sequenced from the same sample in a study of blood T cell repertoires in COVID-19. Libraries were prepared by immunoSEQ multiplex PCR; TCRdb keeps only in-frame clonotypes and omits some of them. The sample lists approximately 34,000 clones; approximately 84% were seen once. Sequenced input: peripheral blood. The receptors derive from a man aged 65 to 85 with COVID-19, enrolled during active disease.

The CDR3 DNA reads TGTGCCAGCAGCTTACAGGGAACCTATGGCTACACCTTC. It translates to CASSLQGTYGYTF. This chain uses TRBV7-9 with TRBJ1-2; possible D gene TRBD1, 5 bases. Trimming stripped 2 bases from V and 4 bases from J, with 8 bases between. The CDR3 spans 13 residues. Germline loops: CDR1 SEHNR, CDR2 FQNEAQ (reference sequence).

The genes are TRBV24-1 and TRBJ2-2; perhaps TRBD2 as D (6 bases). Germline V gene lookup returns CDR1 KGHDR and CDR2 SFDVKD. The V end lost 3 bases, the J end lost 7 bases, and 14 bases lay between the germline ends. This CDR3 region has 15 residues. DNA of the CDR3: TGTGCCACCAGTGATCCTACTAGCCTGAGCGGGGAGCTGTTTTTT. Encoded protein: CATSDPTSLSGELFF.

The chain couples TRBV21-1 to TRBJ2-1; the table's D call TRBD2 went unverified against the DNA. TRBV21-1 is recorded as a pseudogene. The CDR3 covers 19 residues. The CDR3 reads CASSKLNPKDSEYYNEQFF. The CDR3 DNA follows: TGTGCCAGCAGCAAGCTAAACCCTAAGGACTCAGAATACTACAATGAGCAGTTCTTC.

The chain recombines TRBV18 with TRBJ1-1; 9 bases match TRBD1. The germline V gene encodes CDR1 KGHSH and CDR2 LQKENI. The CDR3 loop spans 13 amino acids. V lost 3 bases to trimming and J lost 10 bases; unmatched junction nucleotides: 6. The CDR3 DNA follows: TGTGCCAGCTCACCCGGGACAGGGATTACAGCTTTCTTT. Protein sequence: CASSPGTGITAFF.

J is TRBJ2-7 and V is TRBV28, with D tentatively TRBD1 (6 bases). Germline V gene sequence: CDR1 MDHEN, CDR2 SYDVKM. The CDR3 runs 14 residues. V was pared by 1 base and J by 3 bases, with 10 bases between. CDR3 DNA sequence: TGTGCCAGCAGTTTATTGGCCAGGGGCTACGAGCAGTACTTC. Protein product: CASSLLARGYEQYF.

This clone is medium-sized (0.01 to 0.1%) within its sample. For the CDR3, the DNA is TGTGCCATCAGTGAGTCGGGGAGAGGGACAGATACGCAGTATTTT. Amino acid sequence: CAISESGRGTDTQYF. The rearrangement uses TRBV10-3 and TRBJ2-3; D might be TRBD2 (5 bases). Between the trimmed V and J ends, which lost 0 bases and 3 bases, there was a span of 10 bases. CDR1 ENHRY and CDR2 SYGVKD come from the germline V gene. The CDR3 has 15 amino acids.

The chain couples TRBV2 to TRBJ1-4, with a weak D call TRBD1 (6 bases). The germline CDR1 and CDR2 sequences are SNHLY and FYNNEI. The CDR3 length is 14 residues. V was trimmed by 4 bases and J by 7 bases, leaving 13 bases between them. CDR3 sequence (DNA): TGTGCCAGCAGTGGTCACAGGGTTGGTGAAAAACTGTTTTTT. Amino acid sequence: CASSGHRVGEKLFF.

The chain employs TRBV9 and TRBJ1-2; TRBD1 is a possible D gene (6 bases). Germline assignment: CDR1 SGDLS and CDR2 YYNGEE. V was trimmed by 0 bases and J by 4 bases, leaving 10 bases between them. The CDR3 extends over 14 amino acids. The CDR3: CASSVDWTVYGYTF. The CDR3 nucleotides read TGTGCCAGCAGCGTAGACTGGACAGTCTATGGCTACACCTTC. Complete variable domain (other parts from reference TRBV9 and TRBJ1-2): DSGVTQTPKHLITATGQRVTLRCSPRSGDLSVYWYQQSLDQGLQFLIQYYNGEERAKGNILERFSAQQFPDLHSELNLSSLELGDSALYFCASSVDWTVYGYTFGSGTRLTVV.

The V call is TRBV7-3, the J call TRBJ2-1, with a possible D match to TRBD1 (6 bases). Germline V CDR1 and CDR2: SGHTA, FQGTGA. CDR3 size: 17 residues. The V end lost 1 base, the J end lost 1 base, and 14 bases lay between the germline ends. The CDR3: CASSLNSRDTSYNEQFF. CDR3 coding DNA: TGTGCCAGCAGCTTAAACTCCCGGGACACTTCCTACAATGAGCAGTTCTTC.

This clone was picked up one time. The V and J genes are TRBV28 and TRBJ1-2, with D possibly being TRBD1 (6 bases). The V gene lost 2 bases and the J gene lost 4 bases, with 14 bases spanning the gap. Germline values: CDR1 MDHEN, CDR2 SYDVKM. The CDR3 runs to 15 residues. CDR3 coding DNA: TGTGCCAGCAGTTTACCCAGGGGACATGGCTATGGCTACACCTTC. Protein product: CASSLPRGHGYGYTF.

In its sample, this clone was seen once. The gene calls are TRBV29-1 and TRBJ1-2, with TRBD1 identical over 9 bases. J gave up 4 bases and V 3 bases, and 3 bases lay outside the gene matches. Per the germline V gene, CDR1 is SQVTM and CDR2 is ANQGSEA. This CDR3 spans 13 amino acids. The CDR3 sequence: CSVEGQGVYGYTF. The DNA for the CDR3 is TGCAGCGTTGAGGGACAGGGAGTCTATGGCTACACCTTC.

CDR3 sequence: CASSQDAAVYNSPLHF. The CDR3, as DNA: TGTGCCAGCAGCCAAGATGCGGCAGTCTATAATTCACCCCTCCACTTT. This sequence joins TRBV4-2 and TRBJ1-6; D gene unclear. The V gene lost 0 bases and the J gene lost 3 bases, with 9 bases spanning the gap. The CDR3 extends over 16 amino acids. Germline V gene sequence: CDR1 LGHNA, CDR2 YNFKEQ.

The chain couples TRBV7-2 to TRBJ1-1; D is ambiguous. This CDR3 has 11 amino acids. Germline loops: CDR1 SGHTA, CDR2 FQGNSA. V lost 5 bases, J lost 9 bases, and 10 bases lay in between. The CDR3 here is CASSTSRKAFF. The CDR3 bases are TGTGCCAGCAGCACCTCGAGGAAAGCTTTCTTT. The entire variable domain, with the rest obtained from reference TRBV7-2 and TRBJ1-1, is as follows: GAGVSQSPSNKVTEKGKDVELRCDPISGHTALYWYRQSLGQGLEFLIYFQGNSAPDKSGLPSDRFSAERTGGSVSTLTIQRTQQEDSAVYLCASSTSRKAFFGQGTRLTVV.

This rearrangement joins TRBV7-9 to TRBJ1-2; 7 bases align to TRBD1. The J segment lost 6 bases and the V segment lost 3 bases, leaving 10 bases of the junction unmatched. The CDR3 sequence is 15 residues long. Germline loops: CDR1 SEHNR, CDR2 FQNEAQ (reference sequence). The CDR3 DNA follows: TGTGCCAGCAGCTTGTCTGAGGACAGGTTTGATGGCTACACCTTC. Protein product: CASSLSEDRFDGYTF.

The chain recombines TRBV7-3 with TRBJ1-2; D gene ambiguous. The CDR3 totals 14 residues. V lost 5 bases and J 6 bases, leaving 16 bases between the germline ends. Germline V gene lookup returns CDR1 SGHTA and CDR2 FQGTGA. CDR3 nucleotides: TGTGCCAGCAGCCCCCGCGGGCTGGTGGATGGCTACACCTTC. Its protein product is CASSPRGLVDGYTF.

This clone was detected only a few times. This rearrangement joins TRBV19 to TRBJ1-5; TRBD1 might be the D (6 bases). V was clipped by 4 bases and J by 9 bases, with 13 bases between them. The germline CDR1 and CDR2 sequences are LNHDA and SQIVND (reference sequence). The CDR3 is made up of 13 amino acids. The CDR3 DNA reads as TGTGCCAGTAGTAGGGACATTTCACCGCCCCAGCATTTT. It translates to CASSRDISPPQHF.

This clone was seen a few times. J is TRBJ2-7 and V is TRBV11-2, with 9 nucleotides matching TRBD2. Germline CDR1 reads SGHAT; CDR2 reads FQNNGV. This CDR3 is 16 amino acids long. The junction had 5 bases not matched to a gene; V was cut back by 1 base and J by 1 base. The CDR3 nucleotides are TGTGCCAGCAGCTTAGTGTGGCTAGCGGGGTCCTACGAGCAGTACTTC. It is translated as CASSLVWLAGSYEQYF.

This clone has just one count. CDR3 amino acids: CASSKTSGSSYEQYF. CDR3 DNA: TGTGCCAGCAGCAAGACTAGCGGGAGCTCCTACGAGCAGTACTTC. The chain has TRBV7-2 and TRBJ2-7; TRBD2 agrees at 12 bases. Per germline, CDR1 SGHTA and CDR2 FQGNSA. J lost 0 bases, V lost 5 bases, and 2 bases had no gene match. CDR3 length: 15 residues.

This CDR3 reads CASSFGLAGVSEQFF. The CDR3 DNA reads as TGTGCCAGCAGTTTTGGCCTAGCGGGAGTTAGTGAGCAGTTCTTC. J is TRBJ2-1 and V is TRBV27, with 10 bases identical to TRBD2. The V segment lost 3 bases and the J segment 9 bases; nucleotides outside the gene matches: 8. Germline V gives CDR1 MNHEY, CDR2 SMNVEV (reference sequence). The CDR3 is 15 amino acids.

This clone appeared a single time. The V and J genes are TRBV28 and TRBJ2-7, with 11 bases fitting TRBD2. Germline V CDR1 and CDR2: MDHEN, SYDVKM. CDR3 length equals 15 residues. Trimming at V came to 5 bases and at J to 0 bases, leaving 3 bases not matched to a gene. DNA for the CDR3: TGTGCCAGCAGTATCACTAGCGGGAGCTCCTACGAGCAGTACTTC. It encodes CASSITSGSSYEQYF.

The chain's CDR3 is CAWGGARSYEQYF. As DNA, the CDR3 is TGTGCCTGGGGGGGGGCGCGGTCCTACGAGCAGTACTTC. The rearrangement uses TRBV30 and TRBJ2-7; possibly TRBD2 for D (7 bases). The V end was cut by 5 bases, the J end by 1 base, with 12 bases between. CDR1 and CDR2 from the germline V gene are GTSNPN and SVGIG (reference sequence). This CDR3 contains 13 residues. Drawing the rest from reference TRBV30 and TRBJ2-7, the complete variable domain is SQTIHQWPATLVQPVGSPLSLECTVEGTSNPNLYWYRQAAGRGLQLLFYSVGIGQISSEVPQNLSASRPQDRQFILSSKKLLLSDSGFYLCAWGGARSYEQYFGPGTRLTVT.

CDR3 sequence reads: CASSSLGGQFF. Written as DNA, the CDR3 is TGTGCCAGCTCCTCCCTCGGGGGGCAGTTCTTC. This chain links TRBV28 with TRBJ2-1; maybe TRBD2 (6 bases). V was pared by 8 bases and J by 12 bases, with 14 bases between. Germline values: CDR1 MDHEN, CDR2 SYDVKM. The CDR3 is 11 amino acids. Full variable domain (remainder filled in from reference TRBV28 and TRBJ2-1): DVKVTQSSRYLVKRTGEKVFLECVQDMDHENMFWYRQDPGLGLRLIYFSYDVKMKEKGDIPEGYSVSREKKERFSLILESASTNQTSMYLCASSSLGGQFFGPGTRLTVL.

This clone has a handful of counts. The gene calls are TRBV27 and TRBJ1-2; perhaps TRBD1 as D (6 bases). Deletions cut 5 bases from V and 7 bases from J, with 26 bases between. From germline, CDR1 is MNHEY and CDR2 SMNVEV (reference sequence). The CDR3 has 17 residues. CDR3 coding DNA: TGTGCCAGCAGTCCCCACGATCCCCTTCAGGGGCGTCGTGGCTACACCTTC. The encoded protein is CASSPHDPLQGRRGYTF.

The V gene is TRBV7-2, the J gene TRBJ1-5; tentative D call: TRBD1 (5 bases). CDR3 size: 14 residues. CDR1 is SGHTA, CDR2 FQGNSA, per germline. Trimming took 5 bases from V and 5 from J, leaving 13 bases between them. The CDR3 DNA sequence: TGTGCCAGCAGCCTTAGCAGGGTTGATCAGCCCCAGCATTTT. It is translated as CASSLSRVDQPQHF.

This clone turned up a few times. The CDR3 protein is CASSMAQGGVNTEAFF. In DNA form, the CDR3 reads TGTGCCAGTAGTATGGCACAGGGAGGGGTGAACACTGAAGCTTTCTTT. The V and J genes are TRBV19 and TRBJ1-1; D is perhaps TRBD1 (6 bases). V dropped 3 bases and J dropped 0 bases, with 14 bases sitting between them. In germline, CDR1 is LNHDA, CDR2 SQIVND (reference sequence). CDR3 length: 16 residues.

The chain employs TRBV7-2 and TRBJ2-3; 10 bases line up with TRBD2. The V and J ends lost 5 bases and 9 bases, in that order; junction bases with no gene match: 2. The germline gives CDR1 SGHTA, CDR2 FQGNSA. The length of the CDR3 is 12 residues. The CDR3 protein is CASSGAGGTQYF. CDR3 nucleotide sequence: TGTGCCAGCAGCGGAGCGGGAGGGACGCAGTATTTT.

This clone was seen a handful of times. The chain employs TRBV5-4 and TRBJ1-1; D is unresolved. Trimming cost V 3 bases and J 11 bases, with 14 bases left between them. The CDR3 covers 12 residues. The germline V gene has CDR1 SGHNT and CDR2 YYREEE (reference sequence). The CDR3 region has the DNA TGTGCCAGCAGCTCTAGGGCCAGCGGCGCTTTCTTT. This gives the protein CASSSRASGAFF.